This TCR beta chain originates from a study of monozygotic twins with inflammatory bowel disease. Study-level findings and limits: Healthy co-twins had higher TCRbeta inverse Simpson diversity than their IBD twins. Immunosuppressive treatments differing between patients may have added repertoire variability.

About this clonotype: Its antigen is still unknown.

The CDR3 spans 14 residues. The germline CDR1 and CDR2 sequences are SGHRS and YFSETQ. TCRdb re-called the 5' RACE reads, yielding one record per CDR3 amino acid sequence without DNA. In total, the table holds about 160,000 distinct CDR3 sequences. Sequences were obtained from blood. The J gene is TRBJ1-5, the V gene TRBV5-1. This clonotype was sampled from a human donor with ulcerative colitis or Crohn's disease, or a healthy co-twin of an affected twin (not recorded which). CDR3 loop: CASSLETGRQPQHF.